This TCR beta chain was sequenced in a study of Ad26.COV2.S vaccination and SARS-CoV-2 variants. Generated by immunoSEQ multiplex PCR, the TCRdb table keeps only in-frame clones and is missing some. The sample includes around 400,000 clones, approximately 90% of them seen just once. The treatment is: roughly 20 received Ad26.COV2.S at low or high dose, single or two shots; about five received placebo; per-sample allocation not given. All samples were drawn on day 63, counting from the first vaccine or placebo injection. The germline V gene has CDR1 SQVTM and CDR2 ANQGSEA. The CDR3 sequence is 13 residues long. Trimming shortened V by 4 bases and J by 6 bases, and 13 bases separated the two germline ends.

Sequencing used peripheral blood, obtained in a trial of Ad26.COV2.S vaccine versus placebo. The chain links TRBV29-1 to TRBJ1-5, with a weak D call TRBD1 (5 bases). This TCR derives from a person between 18 and 60 years old who received the Ad26.COV2.S COVID-19 vaccine or a placebo. The CDR3 protein is CSVAWGEFQPQHF. The DNA of the CDR3 is TGCAGCGTTGCTTGGGGGGAGTTTCAGCCCCAGCATTTT. The whole variable domain, remainder taken from reference TRBV29-1 and TRBJ1-5, is SAVISQKPSRDICQRGTSLTIQCQVDSQVTMMFWYRQQPGQSLTLIATANQGSEATYESGFVIDKFPISRPNLTFSTLTVSNMSPEDSSIYLCSVAWGEFQPQHFGDGTRLSIL.